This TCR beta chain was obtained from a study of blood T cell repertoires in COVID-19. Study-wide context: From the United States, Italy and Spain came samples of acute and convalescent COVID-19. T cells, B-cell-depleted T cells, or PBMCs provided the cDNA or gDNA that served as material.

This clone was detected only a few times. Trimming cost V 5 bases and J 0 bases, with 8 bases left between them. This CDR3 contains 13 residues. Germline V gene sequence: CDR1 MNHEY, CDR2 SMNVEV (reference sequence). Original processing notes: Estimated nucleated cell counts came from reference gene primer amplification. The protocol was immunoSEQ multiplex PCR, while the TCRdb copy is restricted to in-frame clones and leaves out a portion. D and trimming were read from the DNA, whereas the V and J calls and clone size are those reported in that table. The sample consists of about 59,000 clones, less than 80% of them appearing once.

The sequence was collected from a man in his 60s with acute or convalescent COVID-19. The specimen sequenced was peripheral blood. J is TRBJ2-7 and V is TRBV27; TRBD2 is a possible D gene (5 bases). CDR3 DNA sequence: TGTGCCAGCAGTCCAGGAGGCTCCTACGAGCAGTACTTC. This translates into CASSPGGSYEQYF.